These 26 T cell receptor beta chains originate from one sample sequenced in a study of shared clonotypes between healthy human individuals (dated by TCRdb to 2018 to 2020). The method behind the library was the immunoSEQ multiplex PCR assay. Drawn from immuneACCESS, this table holds only the in-frame rearrangements with V and J called that TCRdb kept. Clones are partly lost; checked studies trace under half to an unresolved V gene and leave the rest unexplained. For this sample there are about 680,000 clones; around 72% appear just once. The ten largest make up about 2% of the sample. Sequenced input: memory CD4+ T cells sorted from blood. According to the study, the label for this sample's cell subset or site signals: CD45RA-negative fraction. These receptors came from a woman in her 30s in good health.

The gene calls are TRBV11-3 and TRBJ2-3; 7 bases align to TRBD2. Trimming cost V 5 bases and J 10 bases; bases outside gene matches: 12. Germline loops: CDR1 SGHNT, CDR2 YENEEA. This CDR3 is 14 amino acids long. CDR3 loop: CASSPRTTGGAQYF. The CDR3 DNA reads as TGTGCCAGCAGCCCCCGGACCACGGGGGGTGCGCAGTATTTT. Filled out from reference TRBV11-3 and TRBJ2-3, the complete variable domain reads EAGVVQSPRYKIIEKKQPVAFWCNPISGHNTLYWYLQNLGQGPELLIRYENEEAVDDSQLPKDRFSAERLKGVDSTLKIQPAELGDSAVYLCASSPRTTGGAQYFGPGTRLTVL.

The chain joins TRBV15 to TRBJ1-4; TRBD1 is a possible D gene (6 bases). The V end was cut by 2 bases, the J end by 0 bases, with 7 bases between. CDR1 and CDR2 from the germline V gene are LNHNV and YYDKDF (reference sequence). The CDR3 contains 15 residues. CDR3 DNA: TGTGCCACCAGCAGAAGGACAGCAACTAATGAAAAACTGTTTTTT. Its translation is CATSRRTATNEKLFF.

The gene calls are TRBV5-4 and TRBJ2-3, with 8 bases aligning to TRBD2. This CDR3 contains 15 residues. Germline lookup yields CDR1 SGHNT and CDR2 YYREEE (reference sequence). The trim removed 2 bases at V and 2 bases at J, leaving 4 bases unmatched. The CDR3 spells CASSFAAGVTDTQYF. The CDR3 DNA reads TGTGCCAGCAGCTTCGCAGCGGGAGTCACAGATACGCAGTATTTT.

This clone came up once. The rearrangement uses TRBV28 and TRBJ1-2; tentative D call: TRBD1 (6 bases). V was trimmed by 4 bases and J by 8 bases, leaving 20 bases between them. Germline CDR1 is MDHEN and CDR2 is SYDVKM. This CDR3 contains 15 residues. The CDR3 DNA reads TGTGCCAGCAGTTCCCCCGGACAGAAAAAGGGGGGCTACACCTTC. Translating gives CASSSPGQKKGGYTF.

The chain joins TRBV5-1 to TRBJ1-5, with a tentative D call TRBD1 (5 bases). CDR3 length equals 14 residues. The germline V gene has CDR1 SGHRS and CDR2 YFSETQ. The V and J ends lost 3 bases and 2 bases respectively, with 9 bases between them. The CDR3 sequence is CASSSGTGNQPQHF. CDR3 nucleotides: TGCGCCAGCAGCTCCGGGACGGGCAATCAGCCCCAGCATTTT. Together with reference TRBV5-1 and TRBJ1-5, the CDR3 gives the full variable domain: KAGVTQTPRYLIKTRGQQVTLSCSPISGHRSVSWYQQTPGQGLQFLFEYFSETQRNKGNFPGRFSGRQFSNSRSEMNVSTLELGDSALYLCASSSGTGNQPQHFGDGTRLSIL.

There are a few counts of this clone. A much larger clone differs from this one at a single base, so this may be a read error. Other DNA sequences in this sample translate to the same CDR3. V is TRBV7-7 and J is TRBJ2-2; D remains ambiguous. The V end was cut by 2 bases, the J end by 2 bases, with 3 bases between. The CDR3 is 13 residues long. The germline V gene has CDR1 SSHAT and CDR2 FNYEAQ (reference sequence). CDR3 in amino acids: CASSLSNTGELFF. The CDR3 nucleotides are TGTGCCAGCAGCTTAAGCAACACCGGGGAGCTGTTTTTT.

V usage is TRBV28 and J usage is TRBJ2-7; D ambiguous. The CDR3 runs to 14 residues. The V gene's germline CDR1 is MDHEN and CDR2 SYDVKM. V lost 3 bases and J lost 2, with 11 bases in between. The CDR3 region has the DNA TGTGCCAGCAGTTTGGCACCGTCCACCTACGAGCAGTACTTC. Protein: CASSLAPSTYEQYF.

The rearrangement joins TRBV15 to TRBJ2-2, with unresolved D. The germline V gene has CDR1 LNHNV and CDR2 YYDKDF (reference sequence). The V gene lost 0 bases and the J gene lost 6 bases, with 11 bases spanning the gap. This CDR3 is 15 amino acids long. The CDR3 loop reads CATSREQSAAGELFF. As DNA, the CDR3 is TGTGCCACCAGCAGAGAACAGAGTGCAGCCGGGGAGCTGTTTTTT.

This sequence joins TRBV11-1 and TRBJ2-2; D unclear. This CDR3 is built from 12 residues. Germline loops: CDR1 SGHAT, CDR2 FQDESV (reference sequence). The V end lost 5 bases, the J end lost 5 bases, and 6 bases lay between the germline ends. The CDR3 is CASSKITGELFF. CDR3 DNA: TGTGCCAGCAGCAAGATTACCGGGGAGCTGTTTTTT.

The rearrangement uses TRBV10-1 and TRBJ2-3; the match to TRBD2 covers 12 bases. CDR1 and CDR2 from the germline V gene are WNHNN and SYGVQD (reference sequence). V shed 1 base, J shed 2 bases, and the junction held 4 bases outside the gene matches. There are 17 residues in the CDR3. CDR3 in amino acids: CASSELTSGRYTDTQYF. The CDR3 nucleotides are TGCGCCAGCAGTGAGTTAACTAGCGGGAGGTACACAGATACGCAGTATTTT.

This clone has only a few counts. Other DNA sequences in this sample translate to the same CDR3. The chain couples TRBV5-5 to TRBJ2-7; D is perhaps TRBD1 (5 bases). Trimming removed 5 bases at V and 4 bases at J, with 10 bases between. CDR1 is SGHKS, CDR2 YYEKEE, per germline (reference sequence). The CDR3 covers 12 residues. CDR3 nucleotides: TGTGCCAGCAGTTTGAACAGGTACGAGCAGTACTTC. This encodes CASSLNRYEQYF.

This chain joins TRBV30 and TRBJ2-2, with 7 positions matching TRBD1. This CDR3 is 15 amino acids long. With V trimmed by 2 bases and J by 3 bases, 6 bases remained unmatched. Germline V CDR1 and CDR2: GTSNPN, SVGIG (reference sequence). The CDR3 DNA reads TGTGCCTGGAGTCTTGCAGACAGGGACACCGGGGAGCTGTTTTTT. Translated: CAWSLADRDTGELFF.

This clone has a handful of counts. V usage is TRBV19 and J usage is TRBJ2-7; either TRBD1 or TRBD2 may supply D (5 bases each). The V and J ends lost 5 bases and 6 bases respectively, with 20 bases between them. The CDR3 consists of 15 residues. Per germline, CDR1 LNHDA and CDR2 SQIVND (reference sequence). The chain's CDR3 is CASSSQDSLRGEQYF. Here the CDR3 DNA reads TGTGCCAGTAGTTCACAGGATTCTCTCCGGGGCGAGCAGTACTTC.

The rearrangement joins TRBV11-3 to TRBJ2-7; D possibly uses TRBD1 or TRBD2 (7 bases each). Germline V gene lookup returns CDR1 SGHNT and CDR2 YENEEA. This CDR3 is built from 16 residues. V was shortened by 4 bases and J by 4 bases, with 20 bases between the two germline ends. CDR3 amino acids: CASSSKGARGGYEQYF. The CDR3 region has the DNA TGTGCCAGCAGCTCAAAGGGTGCCAGGGGGGGATACGAGCAGTACTTC.

The chain recombines TRBV1 with TRBJ2-7. TRBV1 is an annotated pseudogene. This CDR3 region has 14 residues. CDR3 DNA sequence: TGCACCAGCAGGGTATCCGGGACCCGGAGCGAGCAGTACTTC. Amino acids: CTSRVSGTRSEQYF.

The CDR3 region is CASSQRREGREQYF. The CDR3 bases are TGTGCCAGCAGCCAACGGCGGGAGGGCCGGGAGCAGTACTTC. J is TRBJ2-7 and V is TRBV4-2, with 9 bases matching TRBD2. Germline V lookup: CDR1 LGHNA, CDR2 YNFKEQ. The length of the CDR3 is 14 residues. V dropped 2 bases and J dropped 7; count of bases not matched to a gene: 6.

Points on this clone: Within the sample, other DNA sequences also encode this same CDR3. The chain combines TRBV7-2 with TRBJ2-2; perhaps TRBD2 as D (5 bases). This CDR3 contains 16 residues. With 1 base removed from V and 0 bases from J, the gap between germline ends came to 9 bases. Germline CDR1 and CDR2: SGHTA and FQGNSA. The DNA of the CDR3 is TGTGCCAGCAGCTTAGTGCTAGCAGCGAACACCGGGGAGCTGTTTTTT. Translating gives CASSLVLAANTGELFF.

The genes are TRBV30 and TRBJ2-3, with D possibly matching TRBD1 (5 bases). V was trimmed by 5 bases and J by 2 bases, leaving 11 bases between them. The length of the CDR3 is 13 residues. Per the germline V gene, CDR1 is GTSNPN and CDR2 is SVGIG (reference sequence). CDR3 nucleotides: TGTGCCTGGGATCCAGGGTACACAGATACGCAGTATTTT. It encodes CAWDPGYTDTQYF.

This sequence joins TRBV5-1 and TRBJ1-1; D might be TRBD1 (5 bases). The CDR3 has 14 amino acids. V was clipped by 4 bases and J by 1 base, with 11 bases between them. In germline, CDR1 is SGHRS, CDR2 YFSETQ. CDR3 in amino acids: CASSARTQNTEAFF. Written as DNA, the CDR3 is TGCGCCAGCAGCGCAAGGACACAGAACACTGAAGCTTTCTTT.

This clone was counted once. The chain has TRBV25-1 and TRBJ2-1; D uncertain. This CDR3 contains 17 residues. Germline lookup yields CDR1 MGHDK and CDR2 SYGVNS. V was trimmed by 1 base and J by 0 bases, leaving 13 bases between them. Here the CDR3 DNA reads TGTGCCAGCAGTGAATCAGGTAGACCGAGCTCCTACAATGAGCAGTTCTTC. Translation: CASSESGRPSSYNEQFF.

Only a few counts were recorded for this clone. V is TRBV29-1 and J is TRBJ1-1; D gene uncertain. The CDR3 runs 14 residues. The ends were cut back, 5 bases at V and 2 bases at J, with 15 bases in the middle. From germline, CDR1 is SQVTM and CDR2 ANQGSEA. The CDR3 DNA follows: TGCAGCGTTTGTGCAGTTCCTTCTAACACTGAAGCTTTCTTT. This translates into CSVCAVPSNTEAFF.

This clone was counted only a few times. This sequence joins TRBV2 and TRBJ2-5; D call uncertain. The V gene lost 1 base and the J gene lost 6 bases, with 15 bases spanning the gap. The germline gives CDR1 SNHLY, CDR2 FYNNEI. This CDR3 spans 15 amino acids. The CDR3 protein is CASSEEDGVWKTQYF. CDR3 bases: TGTGCCAGCAGTGAAGAAGATGGGGTCTGGAAGACCCAGTACTTC.

The chain recombines TRBV5-5 with TRBJ1-1; D not certain. The CDR3 sequence is 14 residues long. The germline gives CDR1 SGHKS, CDR2 YYEKEE (reference sequence). The V end was cut by 4 bases, the J end by 2 bases, with 12 bases between. In nucleotides, the CDR3 is TGTGCCAGCAGCGCATCTCCTCGAAACACTGAAGCTTTCTTT. This sequence encodes CASSASPRNTEAFF.

The rearrangement links TRBV2 to TRBJ2-7; D gene unclear. CDR1 and CDR2 (germline): SNHLY, FYNNEI. The germline V and J ends were trimmed by 7 bases and 2 bases, with 12 bases remaining between them. There are 13 residues in the CDR3. The DNA of the CDR3 is TGTGCCAGCAATCAACAAAAAACCTACGAGCAGTACTTC. Its translation is CASNQQKTYEQYF.

The rearrangement joins TRBV7-6 to TRBJ1-3, with D possibly matching TRBD1 (6 bases). CDR1 and CDR2 from the germline V gene are SGHVS and FNYEAQ. The CDR3 extends over 16 amino acids. The germline V and J ends were trimmed by 4 bases and 2 bases, with 15 bases remaining between them. CDR3 sequence (DNA): TGTGCCAGCAGCTATAGTGGGGGGGCGGCTGGAAACACCATATATTTT. It specifies CASSYSGGAAGNTIYF.

The chain couples TRBV30 to TRBJ2-7; D gene uncertain. The germline V gene has CDR1 GTSNPN and CDR2 SVGIG (reference sequence). There are 12 residues in the CDR3. Trimming shortened V by 0 bases and J by 9 bases, and 12 bases separated the two germline ends. This chain's CDR3 is CAWSVSGVGQYF. CDR3 DNA sequence: TGTGCCTGGAGTGTATCTGGAGTTGGGCAGTACTTC.